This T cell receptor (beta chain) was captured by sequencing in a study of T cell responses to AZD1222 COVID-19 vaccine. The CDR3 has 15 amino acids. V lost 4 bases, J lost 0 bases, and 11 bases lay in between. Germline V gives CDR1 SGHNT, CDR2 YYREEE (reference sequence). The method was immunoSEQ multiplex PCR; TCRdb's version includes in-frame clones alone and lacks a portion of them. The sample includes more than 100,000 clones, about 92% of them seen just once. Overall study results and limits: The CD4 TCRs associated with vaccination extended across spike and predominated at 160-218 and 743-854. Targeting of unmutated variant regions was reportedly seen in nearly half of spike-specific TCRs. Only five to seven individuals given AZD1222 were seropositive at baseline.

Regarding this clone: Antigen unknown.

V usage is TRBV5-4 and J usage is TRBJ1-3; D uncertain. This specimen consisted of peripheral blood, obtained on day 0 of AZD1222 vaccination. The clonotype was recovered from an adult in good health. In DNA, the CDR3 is TGTGCCAGCAGCGAAGGTTTATTCTCTGGAAACACCATATATTTT. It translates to CASSEGLFSGNTIYF.